These 32 T cell receptor beta chains came from one sample sequenced in a study of T-cell memory formation after mild COVID-19. TCRdb passed the 5' RACE reads through MiXCR, listing each CDR3 protein once. The table includes about 210,000 distinct CDR3 sequences, about 10% detected once. Sequenced material: PBMCs or a T cell subset sorted from them (not recorded which). The origin of the receptors is a man between 18 and 29 years old who had mild COVID-19 (a few samples of this study predate the infection). Cell type and time point are not known.

This clonotype occurred many times. V gene TRBV4-3 combines with J gene TRBJ1-6; D is undetermined. Germline V gene data show CDR1 as LGHNA and CDR2 as YSLEER. Trimming took off 0 bases at V and 1 base at J, with 16 bases between the two ends. The CDR3 has 19 residues. The CDR3 region is CASSQDTPTPGSYNSPLHF. The DNA for the CDR3 is TGCGCCAGCAGCCAAGATACTCCAACACCAGGATCCTATAATTCACCCCTCCACTTT.

Many counts were recorded for this clonotype. The chain recombines TRBV27 with TRBJ2-2, with 10 bases matching TRBD2. The CDR3 is 18 residues long. V trimming: 1 base; J trimming: 1 base; junction bases outside the gene matches: 6. Germline V gives CDR1 MNHEY, CDR2 SMNVEV (reference sequence). The CDR3 loop is CASSLYPSGGRNTGELFF. As DNA, the CDR3 is TGTGCCAGCAGTTTATATCCTAGCGGGGGAAGGAACACCGGGGAGCTGTTTTTT.

There are a few counts of this clonotype. The J gene is TRBJ1-5, the V gene TRBV7-2; D possibly corresponds to TRBD1 (5 bases). Trimming stripped 8 bases from V and 4 bases from J, with 12 bases between. The germline gives CDR1 SGHTA, CDR2 FQGNSA. The CDR3 runs to 13 residues. In DNA form, the CDR3 reads TGTGCCAGCCAGACAGACCTGAATCAGCCCCAGCATTTT. Protein: CASQTDLNQPQHF. Full variable domain (rest looked up from reference TRBV7-2 and TRBJ1-5): GAGVSQSPSNKVTEKGKDVELRCDPISGHTALYWYRQSLGQGLEFLIYFQGNSAPDKSGLPSDRFSAERTGGSVSTLTIQRTQQEDSAVYLCASQTDLNQPQHFGDGTRLSIL.

There are a few counts of this clonotype. The CDR3 sequence: CASSRTGLGETQYF. The CDR3 coding sequence is TGTGCCAGCAGTCGTACAGGGCTGGGGGAGACCCAGTACTTC. The genes are TRBV12-3 or TRBV12-4 and TRBJ2-5, with a possible D match to TRBD1 (6 bases). This CDR3 is built from 14 residues. V was shortened by 5 bases and J by 5 bases, with 15 bases between the two germline ends.

The rearrangement joins TRBV24-1 to TRBJ2-1, with D unclear. V dropped 1 base and J dropped 8 bases, with 20 bases sitting between them. This CDR3 is built from 17 residues. Germline V gives CDR1 KGHDR, CDR2 SFDVKD. The CDR3 sequence is CATSDFLGNRGVHEQFF. As DNA, the CDR3 is TGTGCCACCAGTGATTTTTTGGGTAACCGTGGGGTCCATGAGCAGTTCTTC.

The table lists this clonotype with many counts. This rearrangement joins TRBV5-1 to TRBJ2-7; perhaps TRBD2 as D (6 bases). The CDR3 is 15 amino acids. Per germline, CDR1 SGHRS and CDR2 YFSETQ. V shed 4 bases and J shed 5 bases, with 19 bases lying between them. CDR3 protein: CASSKGLGLFDEQYV. The CDR3 region has the DNA TGCGCCAGCAGCAAGGGACTGGGGCTTTTCGACGAGCAGTACGTC.

The chain recombines TRBV5-5 with TRBJ1-1; D not certain. The V gene's germline CDR1 is SGHKS and CDR2 YYEKEE (reference sequence). V was clipped by 9 bases and J by 5 bases, with 17 bases between them. This CDR3 has 13 residues. The CDR3 sequence is CATSPGQWTEAFF. As DNA, the CDR3 is TGTGCCACTTCGCCCGGCCAATGGACTGAAGCTTTCTTT.

This rearrangement joins TRBV6-2 or TRBV6-3 to TRBJ2-5; D unresolved. The V end lost 8 bases, the J end lost 6 bases, and 16 bases lay between the germline ends. The germline V gene encodes CDR1 MNHEY and CDR2 SVGEGT. The CDR3 is 13 residues long. CDR3 in DNA: TGTGCCAGCTCTCCGACGGGCCGGAAGACCCAGTACTTC. This gives the protein CASSPTGRKTQYF.

This clonotype was seen many times. The chain is built from TRBV5-1 and TRBJ1-5, with 8 bases identical to TRBD1. CDR3 length equals 15 residues. After removal of 2 bases from V and 4 bases from J, the junction contained 5 bases not matched to a gene. Germline V gene sequence: CDR1 SGHRS, CDR2 YFSETQ. This CDR3 is CASSLQGGGNQPQHF. CDR3 DNA: TGCGCCAGCAGCTTACAGGGGGGGGGTAATCAGCCCCAGCATTTT.

This clonotype has a handful of counts. The V and J genes are TRBV7-9 and TRBJ2-3, with TRBD2 matching over 8 bases. CDR1 is SEHNR and CDR2 is FQNEAQ in the germline V gene (reference sequence). After removal of 7 bases from V and 4 bases from J, the junction contained 7 bases not matched to a gene. The CDR3 length is 14 residues. CDR3 region: CASTVAGGADTQYF. The CDR3 nucleotides read TGTGCCAGCACCGTCGCCGGGGGGGCAGATACGCAGTATTTT. The variable domain in full, with the rest retrieved from reference TRBV7-9 and TRBJ2-3, is DTGVSQNPRHKITKRGQNVTFRCDPISEHNRLYWYRQTLGQGPEFLTYFQNEAQLEKSRLLSDRFSAERPKGSFSTLEIQRTEQGDSAMYLCASTVAGGADTQYFGPGTRLTVL.

This rearrangement joins TRBV25-1 to TRBJ1-2; D ambiguous. Between the trimmed V and J ends, which lost 0 bases and 5 bases, there was a span of 7 bases. Germline V CDR1 and CDR2: MGHDK, SYGVNS. This CDR3 spans 13 amino acids. The DNA of the CDR3 is TGTGCCAGCAGTGAATATGAAGGTTATGGCTACACCTTC. Its protein is CASSEYEGYGYTF.

The V gene is TRBV6-2 or TRBV6-3, the J gene TRBJ2-1; D remains unclear. The germline gives CDR1 MNHEY, CDR2 SVGEGT. The CDR3 spans 13 residues. With 3 bases removed from V and 5 bases from J, the gap between germline ends came to 8 bases. CDR3 sequence (DNA): TGTGCCAGCAGTTATCCTCGTAACAATGAGCAGTTCTTC. It encodes CASSYPRNNEQFF.

This clonotype has only a few counts. The CDR3 loop reads CASSHTRNTGELFF. The CDR3 DNA reads as TGCGCCAGCAGCCATACCCGGAACACCGGGGAGCTGTTTTTT. The chain has TRBV4-1 and TRBJ2-2, with D unclear. The CDR3 contains 14 residues. V dropped 3 bases and J dropped 1 base, with 6 bases sitting between them. The germline gives CDR1 MGHRA, CDR2 YSYEKL.

This clonotype was seen repeatedly, ten times or more. The J gene is TRBJ2-7, the V gene TRBV7-8; 8 bases match TRBD1. The V and J ends lost 5 bases and 3 bases, in that order; junction bases with no gene match: 6. The germline V gene encodes CDR1 SGHVS and CDR2 FQNEAQ. The CDR3 totals 14 residues. The CDR3 region is CASSPDRGRYEQYF. The CDR3 DNA reads as TGTGCCAGCAGCCCCGACAGGGGACGCTACGAGCAGTACTTC.

The genes are TRBV4-3 and TRBJ1-4; 7 nucleotides agree with TRBD1. The CDR3 spans 15 residues. Germline loops: CDR1 LGHNA, CDR2 YSLEER. Trimming cost V 3 bases and J 6 bases; bases outside gene matches: 7. CDR3 sequence reads: CASSHLTGTDEKLFF. The CDR3 DNA follows: TGCGCCAGCAGCCACTTAACCGGGACAGATGAAAAACTGTTTTTT.

This clonotype came up a few times. The rearrangement links TRBV12-3 or TRBV12-4 to TRBJ2-5, with 9 bases that match TRBD1. The CDR3 contains 13 residues. With 9 bases clipped from V and 5 bases from J, the junction kept 7 bases outside the gene matches. In DNA, the CDR3 is TGTGCCAGTACCGGGACAGGGCGCGAGACCCAGTACTTC. Translating gives CASTGTGRETQYF.

The table lists this clonotype with a few counts. The chain links TRBV5-4 to TRBJ2-5; 10 nucleotides align to TRBD2. Looked up from germline, CDR1 is SGHNT and CDR2 is YYREEE (reference sequence). V was pared by 1 base and J by 5 bases, with 20 bases of the junction left unmatched. The CDR3 runs 20 residues. CDR3 nucleotide sequence: TGTGCCAGCAGCTTGCTCGCTAGCGGGGGCACCCTAGGGGTCAGGGAGACCCAGTACTTC. It is translated as CASSLLASGGTLGVRETQYF.

The chain combines TRBV6-5 with TRBJ2-5, with TRBD1 matching over 8 bases. Germline V gene lookup returns CDR1 MNHEY and CDR2 SVGAGI. CDR3 length: 13 amino acids. V was clipped by 6 bases and J by 5 bases; unmatched bases: 5. CDR3 protein: CASRKQGVETQYF. In nucleotides, the CDR3 is TGTGCCAGCAGGAAACAGGGGGTTGAGACCCAGTACTTC.

This chain connects TRBV12-3 or TRBV12-4 to TRBJ1-2; the match to TRBD1 covers 8 bases. This CDR3 is 18 amino acids long. J gave up 0 bases and V 5 bases, and 14 bases lay outside the gene matches. CDR3 in amino acids: CASSQQMGTGRSNYGYTF. CDR3 in DNA: TGTGCCAGCAGTCAACAGATGGGGACAGGAAGATCTAACTATGGCTACACCTTC.

The chain recombines TRBV20-1 with TRBJ2-5; D not certain. CDR3 size: 14 residues. In germline, CDR1 is DFQATT, CDR2 SNEGSKA (reference sequence). V lost 6 bases to trimming and J lost 1 base, with 15 bases between them. The CDR3 DNA sequence: TGCAGTGCCTATACTTTGCCTACCCAAGAGACCCAGTACTTC. This encodes CSAYTLPTQETQYF.

The genes are TRBV11-1 and TRBJ1-1; D is ambiguous. CDR1 SGHAT and CDR2 FQDESV come from the germline V gene (reference sequence). The V and J ends lost 2 bases and 4 bases respectively, with 14 bases between them. The CDR3 loop spans 15 amino acids. As DNA, the CDR3 is TGTGCCAGCAGCTTAATCCAGGTCGGGGTCACTGAAGCTTTCTTT. Amino acid sequence: CASSLIQVGVTEAFF.

This clonotype occurred a few times. The V call is TRBV7-8, the J call TRBJ1-1; perhaps TRBD1 as D (6 bases). Trimming removed 6 bases from V and 6 bases from J, with 20 bases in between. The CDR3 has 15 residues. CDR1 and CDR2 (germline): SGHVS, FQNEAQ. The CDR3 bases are TGTGCCAGCAGACCACCCAGCGGGGGCAGCGCTGAAGCTTTCTTT. Translating it yields CASRPPSGGSAEAFF.

The genes are TRBV11-2 and TRBJ2-1, with D possibly being TRBD1 or TRBD2 (6 bases each). The CDR3 extends over 16 amino acids. The V end was cut by 5 bases, the J end by 1 base, with 15 bases between. CDR1 SGHAT and CDR2 FQNNGV come from the germline V gene. CDR3 bases: TGTGCCAGCAGCCATAGAGGGGGGCTGTCCTACAATGAGCAGTTCTTC. This translates into CASSHRGGLSYNEQFF.

V and J are TRBV5-1 and TRBJ2-5; 7 bases are a match to TRBD1. After removal of 2 bases from V and 3 bases from J, the junction contained 4 bases not matched to a gene. The CDR3 totals 14 residues. Germline loops: CDR1 SGHRS, CDR2 YFSETQ. The CDR3 loop is CASSLQGIEETQYF. Written as DNA, the CDR3 is TGCGCCAGCAGCTTACAGGGGATCGAAGAGACCCAGTACTTC.

This clonotype was seen a handful of times. The chain links TRBV29-1 to TRBJ2-7, with D perhaps matching TRBD1 or TRBD2 (5 bases each). Trimming cost V 3 bases and J 2 bases, with 14 bases left between them. The CDR3 is 14 amino acids. Per germline, CDR1 SQVTM and CDR2 ANQGSEA. CDR3 DNA: TGCAGCGTTGAGGCCGGGACGGACCCCTACGAGCAGTACGTC. It is translated as CSVEAGTDPYEQYV.

The CDR3 protein is CATSEGLGAGELFF. Written as DNA, the CDR3 is TGTGCCACCAGCGAGGGGTTGGGCGCCGGGGAGCTGTTTTTT. This sequence joins TRBV15 and TRBJ2-2; D could derive from TRBD1 or TRBD2 (5 bases each). The CDR3 covers 14 residues. Trimming removed 5 bases from V and 6 bases from J, with 13 bases in between. CDR1 and CDR2 from the germline V gene are LNHNV and YYDKDF (reference sequence).

This clonotype was detected a few times. The V call is TRBV7-2, the J call TRBJ1-2; D is ambiguous. CDR3 length equals 14 residues. Germline V gene lookup returns CDR1 SGHTA and CDR2 FQGNSA. The V gene lost 3 bases and the J gene lost 4 bases, with 12 bases spanning the gap. DNA for the CDR3: TGTGCCAGCAGCTTCGGGTTGGAAGGCTATGGCTACACCTTC. This translates into CASSFGLEGYGYTF. The variable domain in full, completed from reference TRBV7-2 and TRBJ1-2, reads GAGVSQSPSNKVTEKGKDVELRCDPISGHTALYWYRQSLGQGLEFLIYFQGNSAPDKSGLPSDRFSAERTGGSVSTLTIQRTQQEDSAVYLCASSFGLEGYGYTFGSGTRLTVV.

The chain has TRBV15 and TRBJ2-3; 7 bases fit TRBD2. V was pared by 0 bases and J by 5 bases, with 5 bases of the junction left unmatched. Germline loops: CDR1 LNHNV, CDR2 YYDKDF (reference sequence). CDR3 length: 15 amino acids. CDR3 amino acids: CATSRDRGDGDTQYF. Here the CDR3 DNA reads TGTGCCACCAGCAGAGACCGGGGGGACGGAGATACGCAGTATTTT.

This clonotype turned up a few times. The rearrangement uses TRBV30 and TRBJ2-4, with D perhaps assigned TRBD1 or TRBD2 (5 bases each). This CDR3 contains 15 residues. V dropped 1 base and J dropped 6 bases, with 16 bases sitting between them. Germline V gene lookup returns CDR1 GTSNPN and CDR2 SVGIG (reference sequence). Written as DNA, the CDR3 is TGTGCCTGGAGTGGAGAGGGGCGTTGGGCAAACATTCAGTACTTC. This translates into CAWSGEGRWANIQYF.

In this sample, this clonotype turned up a few times. The chain combines TRBV12-3 or TRBV12-4 with TRBJ2-5; no definite D call. The CDR3 runs 12 residues. V shed 6 bases and J shed 5 bases, with 10 bases lying between them. The CDR3 DNA sequence: TGTGCCAGCAGATCGGACGGGGAGACCCAGTACTTC. This codes for CASRSDGETQYF.

This clonotype occurred a few times. V gene TRBV28 combines with J gene TRBJ2-7; TRBD1 matches 11 bases. Trimming cost V 7 bases and J 2 bases; bases outside gene matches: 4. Germline V gene sequence: CDR1 MDHEN, CDR2 SYDVKM. This CDR3 has 14 amino acids. CDR3 DNA sequence: TGTGCCAGCATCCCGGGACAGGGGGCCTACGAGCAGTACGTC. This translates into CASIPGQGAYEQYV.

This clonotype turned up a few times. The J gene is TRBJ1-2, the V gene TRBV6-6; TRBD1 agrees at 7 bases. V was clipped by 2 bases and J by 6 bases; unmatched bases: 9. The CDR3 consists of 15 residues. Germline assignment: CDR1 MNHNY and CDR2 SVGAGI (reference sequence). The CDR3 is CASSYPPDREDGYTF. In nucleotides, the CDR3 is TGTGCCAGCAGTTACCCCCCCGACAGGGAGGATGGCTACACCTTC.